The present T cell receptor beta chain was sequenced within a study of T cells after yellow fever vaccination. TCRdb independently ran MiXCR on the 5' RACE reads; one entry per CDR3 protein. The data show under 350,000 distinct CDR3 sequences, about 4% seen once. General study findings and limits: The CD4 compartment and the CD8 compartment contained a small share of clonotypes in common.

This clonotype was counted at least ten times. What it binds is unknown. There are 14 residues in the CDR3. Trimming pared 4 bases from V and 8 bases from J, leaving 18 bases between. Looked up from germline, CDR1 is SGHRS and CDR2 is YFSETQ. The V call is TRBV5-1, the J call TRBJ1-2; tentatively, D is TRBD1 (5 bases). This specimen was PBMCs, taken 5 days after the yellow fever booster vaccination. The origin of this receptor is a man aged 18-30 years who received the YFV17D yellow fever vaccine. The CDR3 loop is CASSEWRGVGGYTF. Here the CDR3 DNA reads TGCGCCAGCAGCGAATGGAGAGGGGTCGGAGGCTACACCTTC.